Listed below are T cell receptor beta chains from one sample, sequenced in a study of CD8 T cells in ankylosing spondylitis. A single record per CDR3 protein comes from TCRdb applying MiXCR to the 5' RACE reads. The repertoire has roughly 38,000 distinct CDR3 sequences, 2.5% to 3.5% of them found once; the top ten carry roughly 2.8%. Sequenced input: blood, either unsorted or a sorted T cell fraction (not recorded which). Receptors were obtained from a male donor with ankylosing spondylitis or in good health (not recorded which). CDR3s include the opening cysteine and the closing phenylalanine or tryptophan. The D gene is left open where the match is weak. Clone size is not always given. Where it is, it says once, few, many or a class for expanded clones.

>TRBV9|TRBJ2-1|TRBD2|many
CASSERTSGRPTNEQFF
TGTGCCAGCAGCGAGCGGACTAGCGGGAGGCCGACCAATGAGCAGTTCTTC
>TRBV9|TRBJ2-3|-|many
CASSVAGVRDTQYF
TGTGCCAGCAGCGTAGCCGGTGTCCGGGATACGCAGTATTTT
>TRBV9|TRBJ2-4|TRBD1|many
CASTVTGALNIQYF
TGTGCCAGCACCGTCACAGGGGCTCTAAACATTCAGTACTTC
>TRBV9|TRBJ2-5|-|many
CASSPLGSLPETQYF
TGTGCCAGCAGCCCTCTCGGAAGCCTTCCAGAGACCCAGTACTTC
>TRBV9|TRBJ2-1|TRBD1|many
CASSPRTGPSSYNEQFF
TGTGCCAGCAGCCCCCGGACAGGGCCGAGCTCCTACAATGAGCAGTTCTTC
>TRBV9|TRBJ1-2|-|many
CASSVTWTDDGYTF
TGTGCCAGCAGCGTAACTTGGACGGATGATGGCTACACCTTC
>TRBV9|TRBJ2-5|-|many
CASSAGLGLETQYF
TGTGCCAGCAGCGCAGGGCTAGGGTTAGAGACCCAGTACTTC
>TRBV9|TRBJ2-2|-|many
CASSVVPAENTGELFF
TGTGCCAGCAGCGTAGTCCCGGCAGAGAACACCGGGGAGCTGTTTTTT
>TRBV9|TRBJ1-2|-|many
CASSATGPGYTF
TGTGCCAGCAGCGCCACAGGGCCTGGCTACACCTTC
>TRBV9|TRBJ2-2|-|many
CASSPSPDWNTGELFF
TGTGCCAGCAGCCCTTCCCCCGACTGGAACACCGGGGAGCTGTTTTTT
>TRBV21-1|TRBJ2-2|-|few
CASSSQPGTSDRTPGSCFF
-
>TRBV9|TRBJ1-2|TRBD1|many
CASSSKNRGGNYGYTF
TGTGCCAGCAGCTCCAAGAACAGGGGAGGTAACTATGGCTACACCTTC
>TRBV9|TRBJ2-3|-|few
CASSVEGGSDTQYF
TGTGCCAGCAGCGTAGAAGGGGGGTCAGATACGCAGTATTTT
>TRBV9|TRBJ1-1|TRBD1|many
CASSVDRGRTEAFF
TGTGCCAGCAGCGTAGACAGGGGAAGGACTGAAGCTTTCTTT
>TRBV9|TRBJ2-2|-|many
CASSVVPDPRTGELFF
TGTGCCAGCAGCGTAGTCCCCGACCCCAGGACCGGGGAGCTGTTTTTT
>TRBV9|TRBJ2-2|-|many
CASSETANTGELFF
TGTGCCAGCAGCGAGACAGCGAACACCGGGGAGCTGTTTTTT
>TRBV9|TRBJ2-1|-|many
CASSVASPSSFDEQFF
TGTGCCAGCAGCGTAGCGAGCCCTAGCAGTTTCGATGAGCAGTTCTTC
>TRBV9|TRBJ1-3|-|many
CASSVDPGMRNTIYF
TGTGCCAGCAGCGTAGATCCGGGAATGAGAAACACCATATATTTT
>TRBV9|TRBJ2-3|-|many
CASAPSTDTQYF
TGTGCCAGCGCGCCTAGCACAGATACGCAGTATTTT
>TRBV9|TRBJ2-2|TRBD2|few
CASSTTPGLASAGELFF
TGTGCCAGCAGTACCACCCCGGGACTAGCTTCGGCCGGGGAGCTGTTTTTT
>TRBV12-3/TRBV12-4|TRBJ1-3|-|medium-sized
CASSPNSGNTIYF
TGTGCCAGCAGTCCCAACTCTGGAAACACCATATATTTT
>TRBV9|TRBJ2-3|-|many
CASSVASGWSTDTQYF
TGTGCCAGCAGCGTAGCTTCGGGGTGGAGCACAGATACGCAGTATTTT
>TRBV9|TRBJ2-2|TRBD2|many
CASSISGGGAGELFF
TGTGCCAGCAGCATTAGCGGGGGTGGCGCCGGGGAGCTGTTTTTT
>TRBV6-6|TRBJ2-3|TRBD2|many
CASSYLLPGLAGGTDTQYF
TGTGCCAGCAGTTACCTATTACCGGGACTAGCGGGGGGCACAGATACGCAGTATTTT
>TRBV9|TRBJ1-1|TRBD1|many
CASSPLPGQAVRTEAFF
TGTGCCAGCAGCCCACTCCCGGGACAGGCGGTTCGTACTGAAGCTTTCTTT
>TRBV9|TRBJ2-3|-|many
CASSVVVSTDTQYF
TGTGCCAGCAGCGTAGTTGTCTCCACAGATACGCAGTATTTT
>TRBV9|TRBJ2-2|TRBD2|many
CASSVVSSGTGELFF
TGTGCCAGCAGCGTAGTGTCTAGCGGGACCGGGGAGCTGTTTTTT
>TRBV9|TRBJ2-3|-|medium-sized
CASTPQLGESTDTQYF
TGTGCCAGCACCCCTCAGCTTGGGGAGAGCACAGATACGCAGTATTTT
>TRBV9|TRBJ1-1|TRBD1|many
CASSKGQRLSEAFF
TGTGCCAGCAGCAAGGGACAGCGCCTTTCAGAAGCTTTCTTT
>TRBV9|TRBJ2-3|-|many
CASSIEPGLQKDTQYF
TGTGCCAGCAGCATCGAACCGGGACTCCAAAAAGATACGCAGTATTTT
>TRBV9|TRBJ2-1|TRBD2|many
CASSLATGTRASGWNEQFF
TGTGCCAGCAGCCTCGCGACCGGAACGAGGGCTAGCGGGTGGAATGAGCAGTTCTTC
>TRBV9|TRBJ2-3|TRBD2|many
CASSEGSGRAGDTQYF
TGTGCCAGCAGCGAGGGTAGCGGGAGGGCCGGGGATACGCAGTATTTT
>TRBV9|TRBJ2-1|-|many
CASSVVGDPGEFF
TGTGCCAGCAGCGTAGTAGGGGACCCGGGTGAGTTCTTC
>TRBV9|TRBJ2-2|-|many
CASSISNTFGGELFF
TGTGCCAGCAGCATTTCAAACACGTTCGGCGGGGAGCTGTTTTTT
>TRBV9|TRBJ2-5|-|many
CASSVESSIIAQYF
TGTGCCAGCAGCGTAGAGTCCAGCATTATTGCCCAGTACTTC
>TRBV9|TRBJ2-3|TRBD2|many
CASSGGTTLTDTQYF
TGTGCCAGCAGCGGGGGGACTACCCTCACAGATACGCAGTATTTT
>TRBV7-3|TRBJ1-5|-|medium-sized
CASSQNYRDQISNQPQHF
TGTGCCAGCAGCCAAAACTACCGGGACCAGATTAGCAATCAGCCCCAGCATTTT
>TRBV9|TRBJ1-2|-|-
CASSVRGNYGYTF
TGTGCCAGCAGCGTGCGGGGTAACTATGGCTACACCTTC
>TRBV9|TRBJ2-1|TRBD2|many
CASSLPSGGAGNEQFF
TGTGCCAGCAGCCTTCCTAGCGGGGGGGCGGGGAATGAGCAGTTCTTC
>TRBV9|TRBJ1-4|TRBD1|many
CASSVGGTGNEKLFF
TGTGCCAGCAGCGTAGGGGGGACAGGGAATGAAAAACTGTTTTTT
>TRBV9|TRBJ2-2|TRBD2|many
CASSVQTSGRGGELFF
TGTGCCAGCAGCGTACAAACTAGCGGGAGGGGCGGGGAGCTGTTTTTT
>TRBV9|TRBJ2-1|TRBD1|many
CASSVPGTGNNEQFF
TGTGCCAGCAGTGTGCCCGGGACAGGGAACAATGAGCAGTTCTTC
>TRBV9|TRBJ1-6|-|many
CASSVDGRESPLHF
TGTGCCAGCAGCGTAGATGGACGGGAGTCACCCCTCCACTTT
>TRBV9|TRBJ2-3|TRBD2|many
CASSSGVAGFRTDTQYF
TGTGCCAGCAGTTCGGGGGTAGCGGGCTTTCGCACAGATACGCAGTATTTT
>TRBV9|TRBJ2-5|TRBD2|many
CASSLGTSGGEQETQYF
TGTGCCAGCAGCCTAGGGACTAGCGGGGGGGAACAAGAGACCCAGTACTTC
>TRBV9|TRBJ2-1|-|many
CASSVDWRSSYNEQFF
TGTGCCAGCAGCGTAGACTGGCGGAGCTCCTACAATGAGCAGTTCTTC
>TRBV9|TRBJ2-1|TRBD2|many
CASSVAGNSGNEQFF
TGTGCCAGCAGCGTAGCCGGAAATAGCGGGAATGAGCAGTTCTTC
>TRBV10-3|TRBJ2-2|-|many
CAISEFGLGTGELFF
TGTGCCATCAGTGAGTTCGGGCTAGGCACCGGGGAGCTGTTTTTT
>TRBV9|TRBJ2-5|TRBD1|many
CASSASTGTGGETQYF
TGTGCCAGCAGCGCCAGTACCGGGACAGGGGGAGAGACCCAGTACTTC
>TRBV9|TRBJ2-3|TRBD1|few
CASSRQGTSTDTQYF
TGTGCCAGTTCGCGACAGGGGACCAGCACAGATACGCAGTATTTT
>TRBV9|TRBJ2-1|TRBD1|many
CASSSGQGKNEQFF
TGTGCCAGCAGCTCAGGACAGGGGAAAAATGAGCAGTTCTTC
>TRBV9|TRBJ2-3|-|many
CASSAWITDTQYF
TGTGCCAGCAGCGCTTGGATAACAGATACGCAGTATTTT
>TRBV9|TRBJ1-3|-|many
CASSPPQGAGNTIYF
TGTGCCAGCAGCCCCCCCCAGGGAGCTGGAAACACCATATATTTT
>TRBV9|TRBJ2-2|-|-
CASTVAGSPNGELFF
TGTGCCAGCACCGTAGCCGGGAGCCCCAACGGGGAGCTGTTTTTT
>TRBV9|TRBJ2-6|-|many
CASSFMGGGANVLTF
TGTGCCAGCAGCTTTATGGGGGGTGGGGCCAACGTCCTGACTTTC
>TRBV9|TRBJ2-1|-|-
CASSVADTNYNEQFF
TGTGCCAGCAGCGTAGCGGATACGAATTACAATGAGCAGTTCTTC
>TRBV9|TRBJ2-1|TRBD1|many
CASSLGQGKGNEQFF
TGTGCCAGCAGCCTGGGACAGGGGAAGGGCAATGAGCAGTTCTTC
>TRBV9|TRBJ2-5|TRBD2|many
CASSAGVGLAGPETQYF
TGTGCCAGCAGCGCGGGGGTGGGACTAGCGGGTCCAGAGACCCAGTACTTC
>TRBV11-3|TRBJ2-3|-|many
CASSHEFTDTQYF
TGTGCCAGCAGCCACGAATTCACAGATACGCAGTATTTT
>TRBV9|TRBJ1-6|-|many
CASSVTQTQGDSPLHF
TGTGCCAGCAGCGTAACCCAGACTCAGGGAGATTCACCCCTCCACTTT